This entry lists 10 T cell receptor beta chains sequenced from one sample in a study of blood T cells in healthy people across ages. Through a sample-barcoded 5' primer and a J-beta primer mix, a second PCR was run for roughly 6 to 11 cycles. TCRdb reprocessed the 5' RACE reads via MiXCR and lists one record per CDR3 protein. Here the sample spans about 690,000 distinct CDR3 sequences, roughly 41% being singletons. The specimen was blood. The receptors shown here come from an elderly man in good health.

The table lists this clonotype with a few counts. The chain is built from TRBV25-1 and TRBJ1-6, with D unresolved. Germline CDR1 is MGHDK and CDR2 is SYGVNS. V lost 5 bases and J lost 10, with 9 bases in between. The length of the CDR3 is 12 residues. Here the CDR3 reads CASSSEGSPLHF. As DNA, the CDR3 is TGTGCCAGCAGTTCTGAGGGATCACCCCTCCACTTT.

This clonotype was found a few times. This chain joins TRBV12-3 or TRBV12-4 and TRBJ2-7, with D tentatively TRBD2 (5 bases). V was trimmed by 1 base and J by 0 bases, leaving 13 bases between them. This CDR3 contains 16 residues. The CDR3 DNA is TGTGCCAGCAGTTTAGAGGCGGGCGTTGGCTCCTACGAGCAGTACTTC. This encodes CASSLEAGVGSYEQYF.

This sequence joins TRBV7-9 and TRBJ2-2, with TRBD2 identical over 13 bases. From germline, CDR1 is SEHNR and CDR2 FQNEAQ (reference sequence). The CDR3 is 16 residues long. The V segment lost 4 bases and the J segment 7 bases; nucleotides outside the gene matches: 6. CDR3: CASSWGLAGYDGELFF. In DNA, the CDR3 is TGTGCCAGCAGCTGGGGACTAGCGGGGTATGACGGGGAGCTGTTTTTT.

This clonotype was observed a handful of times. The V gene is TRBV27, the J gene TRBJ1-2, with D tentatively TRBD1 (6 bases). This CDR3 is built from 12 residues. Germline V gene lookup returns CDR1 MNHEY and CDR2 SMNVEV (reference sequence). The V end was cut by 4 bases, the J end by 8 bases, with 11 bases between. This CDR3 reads CASSSDRLGYTF. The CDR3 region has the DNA TGTGCCAGCAGTTCAGACAGGTTAGGCTACACCTTC.

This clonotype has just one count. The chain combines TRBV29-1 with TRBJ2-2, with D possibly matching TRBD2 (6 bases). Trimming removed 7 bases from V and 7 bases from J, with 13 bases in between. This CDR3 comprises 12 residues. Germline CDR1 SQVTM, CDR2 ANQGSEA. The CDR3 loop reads CSGGVQSGELFF. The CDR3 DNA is TGCAGCGGCGGGGTTCAGAGCGGGGAGCTGTTTTTT.

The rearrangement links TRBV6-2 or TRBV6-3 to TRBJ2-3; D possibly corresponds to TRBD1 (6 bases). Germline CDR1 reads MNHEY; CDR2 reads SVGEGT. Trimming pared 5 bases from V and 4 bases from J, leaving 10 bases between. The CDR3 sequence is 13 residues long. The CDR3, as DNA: TGTGCCAGCAGTAGGACAGATTCAGATACGCAGTATTTT. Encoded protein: CASSRTDSDTQYF.

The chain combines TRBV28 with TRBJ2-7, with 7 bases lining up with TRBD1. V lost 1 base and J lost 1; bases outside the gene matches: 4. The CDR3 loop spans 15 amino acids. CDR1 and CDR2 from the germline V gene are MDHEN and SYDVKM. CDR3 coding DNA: TGTGCCAGCAGTTTATCACAGGGGCGATCCTACGAGCAGTACTTC. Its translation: CASSLSQGRSYEQYF.

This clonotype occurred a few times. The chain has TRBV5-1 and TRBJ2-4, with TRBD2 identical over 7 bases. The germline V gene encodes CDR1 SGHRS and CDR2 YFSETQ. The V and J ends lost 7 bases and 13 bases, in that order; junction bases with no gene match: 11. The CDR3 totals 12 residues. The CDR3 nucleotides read TGCGCCAGCGGGACTAACCGGGGGGAGCAGTACTTC. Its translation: CASGTNRGEQYF.

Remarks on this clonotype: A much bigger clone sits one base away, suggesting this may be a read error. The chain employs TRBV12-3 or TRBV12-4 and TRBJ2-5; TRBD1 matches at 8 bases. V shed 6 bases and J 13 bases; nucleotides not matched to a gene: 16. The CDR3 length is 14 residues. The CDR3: CASSPGTGPYERYF. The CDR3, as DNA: TGTGCCAGCAGCCCCGGGACAGGTCCCTACGAGCGGTACTTC.

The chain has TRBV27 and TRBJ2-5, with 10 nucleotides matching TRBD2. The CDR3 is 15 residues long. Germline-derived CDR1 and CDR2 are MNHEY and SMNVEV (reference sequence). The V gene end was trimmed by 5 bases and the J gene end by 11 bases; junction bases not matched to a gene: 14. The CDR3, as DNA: TGTGCCAGCAGTCTGGGACTAGCGTTCGCCAATGAGCAGTACTTC. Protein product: CASSLGLAFANEQYF.